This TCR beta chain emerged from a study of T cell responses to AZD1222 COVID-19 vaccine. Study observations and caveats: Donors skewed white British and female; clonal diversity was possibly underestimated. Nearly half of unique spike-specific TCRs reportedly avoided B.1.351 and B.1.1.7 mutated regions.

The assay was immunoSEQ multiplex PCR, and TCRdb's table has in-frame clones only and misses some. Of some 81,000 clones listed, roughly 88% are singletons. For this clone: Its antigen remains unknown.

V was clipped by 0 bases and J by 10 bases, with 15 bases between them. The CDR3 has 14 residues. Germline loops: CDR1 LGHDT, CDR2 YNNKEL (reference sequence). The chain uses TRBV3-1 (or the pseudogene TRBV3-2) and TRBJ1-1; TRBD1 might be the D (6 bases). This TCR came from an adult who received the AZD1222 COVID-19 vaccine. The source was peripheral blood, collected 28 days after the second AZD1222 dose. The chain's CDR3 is CASSQDQGRQGAFF. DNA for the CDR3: TGTGCCAGCAGCCAAGATCAGGGGAGACAAGGAGCTTTCTTT.